These 12 T cell receptor beta chains share one sample of origin, sequenced in a study of blood T cell repertoires in COVID-19. Sequencing was performed with immunoSEQ multiplex PCR; in TCRdb, only in-frame clones are kept and a portion is missing. Of fewer than 700,000 clones listed, about 89% are singletons. Material for sequencing was peripheral blood. The source of these receptors is a woman aged 45 to 65 with COVID-19, enrolled during active disease.

V usage is TRBV29-1 and J usage is TRBJ1-3; D is ambiguous. V gave up 3 bases and J gave up 4 bases, with 4 bases separating them. The CDR3 contains 11 residues. The germline gives CDR1 SQVTM, CDR2 ANQGSEA. For the CDR3, the DNA is TGCAGCGTTGACGTGGGAAACACCATATATTTT. Protein: CSVDVGNTIYF.

The gene calls are TRBV18 and TRBJ1-1; maybe TRBD1 (6 bases). The CDR3 spans 15 residues. Germline loops: CDR1 KGHSH, CDR2 LQKENI. V was clipped by 2 bases and J by 5 bases, with 15 bases between them. The CDR3 sequence is CASSPEGGARTEAFF. The CDR3 coding sequence is TGTGCCAGCTCACCAGAAGGGGGAGCGAGAACTGAAGCTTTCTTT.

This chain connects TRBV4-1 to TRBJ1-1; D not resolved. CDR3 length: 13 residues. The germline CDR1 and CDR2 sequences are MGHRA and YSYEKL. V was cut by 2 bases and J by 6 bases, with 10 bases left in between. CDR3 DNA sequence: TGCGCCAGCAGCCAAAGAGGAACGTCTGAAGCTTTCTTT. Protein sequence: CASSQRGTSEAFF.

The rearrangement links TRBV2 to TRBJ2-3; TRBD1 is a possible D gene (5 bases). Trimming stripped 2 bases from V and 4 bases from J, with 10 bases between. CDR3 length equals 14 residues. Per the germline V gene, CDR1 is SNHLY and CDR2 is FYNNEI. This CDR3 is CASSETPRADTQYF. The CDR3 region has the DNA TGTGCCAGCAGTGAAACCCCCAGGGCAGATACGCAGTATTTT.

The genes are TRBV6-2 or TRBV6-3 and TRBJ2-6, with TRBD1 matching over 8 bases. Trimming cost V 5 bases and J 0 bases; bases outside gene matches: 3. The germline V gene encodes CDR1 MNHEY and CDR2 SVGEGT. The length of the CDR3 is 16 residues. The CDR3 reads CASSRDRFSGANVLTF. The CDR3, as DNA: TGTGCCAGCAGTAGGGACAGGTTCTCTGGGGCCAACGTCCTGACTTTC.

The chain joins TRBV29-1 to TRBJ2-3; D may be TRBD2 (6 bases). Germline CDR1 SQVTM, CDR2 ANQGSEA. CDR3 size: 15 residues. The V end was cut by 3 bases, the J end by 2 bases, with 15 bases between. CDR3 coding DNA: TGCAGCGTTGAGTCTAGCGATTTGTCCACAGATACGCAGTATTTT. It encodes CSVESSDLSTDTQYF.

V is TRBV27 and J is TRBJ2-7; TRBD1 is a possible D gene (6 bases). V dropped 2 bases and J dropped 2 bases, with 10 bases sitting between them. The length of the CDR3 is 14 residues. Germline values: CDR1 MNHEY, CDR2 SMNVEV (reference sequence). The CDR3 region is CASSLNRATYEQYF. The CDR3 nucleotides read TGTGCCAGCAGTTTAAACAGGGCCACCTACGAGCAGTACTTC.

CDR3 in amino acids: CASRDSGSVAGELFF. CDR3 nucleotide sequence: TGTGCCAGCAGGGACAGCGGCAGTGTGGCCGGGGAGCTGTTTTTT. The chain is built from TRBV2 and TRBJ2-2; a weak D match, TRBD1 (6 bases). Deletions cut 6 bases from V and 6 bases from J, with 17 bases between. The CDR3 is 15 residues long. CDR1 and CDR2 (germline): SNHLY, FYNNEI.

V and J are TRBV10-3 and TRBJ1-5; tentative D call: TRBD1 (6 bases). V was cut by 3 bases and J by 2 bases, with 8 bases left in between. The length of the CDR3 is 14 residues. CDR1 ENHRY and CDR2 SYGVKD come from the germline V gene. The CDR3 DNA is TGTGCCATCAGTGAACAGGGCGGCAATCAGCCCCAGCATTTT. Residues: CAISEQGGNQPQHF.

J is TRBJ1-1 and V is TRBV3-1 (or the pseudogene TRBV3-2); D unresolved. The CDR3 has 13 amino acids. V lost 5 bases and J lost 6, with 13 bases in between. Germline V gene lookup returns CDR1 LGHDT and CDR2 YNNKEL (reference sequence). CDR3 protein: CASSSPGPSEAFF. CDR3 nucleotides: TGTGCCAGCAGCTCCCCTGGCCCTTCTGAAGCTTTCTTT.

The CDR3 sequence: CASNAVQETQYF. The DNA of the CDR3 is TGTGCCAGCAATGCGGTTCAAGAGACCCAGTACTTC. The rearrangement joins TRBV21-1 to TRBJ2-5; the table's D call, TRBD2, was not checked against the DNA. TRBV21-1 constitutes a pseudogene. The CDR3 is 12 amino acids.

This clone came up a few times. The chain joins TRBV19 to TRBJ1-4; TRBD1 aligns across 11 bases. Per germline, CDR1 LNHDA and CDR2 SQIVND (reference sequence). This CDR3 is built from 12 residues. Trimming cost V 4 bases and J 16 bases; bases outside gene matches: 5. The CDR3 reads CASSTRTGGQFF. The DNA for the CDR3 is TGTGCCAGTAGTACCAGGACAGGGGGCCAGTTTTTT.